The 29 T cell receptor beta chains reported below all come from one sample, sequenced in a study of early T cells in non-severe SARS-CoV-2 infection. One entry per CDR3 protein results from TCRdb running MiXCR on the 5' RACE reads. The sample gives under 100,000 distinct CDR3 sequences, roughly an eighth of which show up once; 1.4% is in the top ten. Sequenced material: whole blood. The receptors were gathered from an adult who was a healthcare worker with PCR-confirmed SARS-CoV-2 infection or an uninfected control (not recorded which).

This clonotype was detected many times. This chain connects TRBV7-9 to TRBJ2-7; tentative D call: TRBD2 (6 bases). CDR3 length: 15 amino acids. V shed 1 base and J shed 3 bases, with 13 bases lying between them. In germline, CDR1 is SEHNR, CDR2 FQNEAQ (reference sequence). DNA for the CDR3: TGTGCCAGCAGCTTAGGTGCAGGACTACTCTACGAGCAGTACTTC. It is translated as CASSLGAGLLYEQYF.

The sample holds many counts of this clonotype. This sequence joins TRBV7-2 and TRBJ2-1; no reliable D call. The V gene lost 2 bases and the J gene lost 5 bases, with 10 bases spanning the gap. Germline values: CDR1 SGHTA, CDR2 FQGNSA. The CDR3 has 14 residues. CDR3 amino acids: CASSLRDFHNEQFF. The CDR3 region has the DNA TGTGCCAGCAGCTTAAGAGACTTTCACAATGAGCAGTTCTTC.

This clonotype appeared a few times. The chain combines TRBV30 with TRBJ2-3; D is unresolved. Germline CDR1 and CDR2: GTSNPN and SVGIG (reference sequence). With 2 bases removed from V and 2 bases from J, the gap between germline ends came to 8 bases. This CDR3 contains 13 residues. DNA of the CDR3: TGTGCCTGGAGTCTCTCCCTCACAGATACGCAGTATTTT. Translation gives CAWSLSLTDTQYF.

This clonotype was counted many times. This chain uses TRBV20-1 with TRBJ2-3, with a possible D match to TRBD2 (6 bases). Germline lookup yields CDR1 DFQATT and CDR2 SNEGSKA (reference sequence). The V end lost 0 bases, the J end lost 0 bases, and 10 bases lay between the germline ends. The CDR3 length is 15 residues. The CDR3 DNA reads as TGCAGTGCTAGAGACTCAGGGACTAGCACAGATACGCAGTATTTT. It yields the protein CSARDSGTSTDTQYF.

This clonotype has just a few counts. The chain combines TRBV10-2 with TRBJ1-1; D is uncertain. Germline V gene sequence: CDR1 WSHSY, CDR2 SAAADI. V lost 4 bases and J lost 7, with 10 bases in between. The CDR3 is 12 residues long. CDR3 loop: CASSGDGVEAFF. CDR3 nucleotide sequence: TGCGCCAGCAGTGGGGATGGGGTTGAAGCTTTCTTT.

The sample holds many counts of this clonotype. The chain joins TRBV5-1 to TRBJ1-3; no firm D call. Trimming cost V 0 bases and J 0 bases, with 10 bases left between them. CDR3 length: 16 amino acids. Germline V gives CDR1 SGHRS, CDR2 YFSETQ. The CDR3 coding sequence is TGCGCCAGCAGCTTGGGGCCTGCCAGCTCTGGAAACACCATATATTTT. Protein: CASSLGPASSGNTIYF.

This clonotype was counted between two and nine times. DNA of the CDR3: TGTGCCAGCTCACCACAGGGGTACTATGGCTACACCTTC. Its protein product is CASSPQGYYGYTF. The V call is TRBV18, the J call TRBJ1-2; perhaps TRBD1 as D (5 bases). This CDR3 spans 13 amino acids. Per germline, CDR1 KGHSH and CDR2 LQKENI. V was pared by 1 base and J by 3 bases, with 6 bases between.

This clonotype appeared many times. The V and J genes are TRBV20-1 and TRBJ2-7; 11 bases are shared with TRBD2. This CDR3 spans 15 amino acids. Losses at the gene ends were 3 bases for V and 4 bases for J; bases not matched to a gene: 8. Per germline, CDR1 DFQATT and CDR2 SNEGSKA (reference sequence). In DNA, the CDR3 is TGCAGTGCTAGTGAGAGTAGCGGGGGGGTTTACGAGCAGTACTTC. As protein: CSASESSGGVYEQYF.

The gene calls are TRBV12-3 or TRBV12-4 and TRBJ2-7; D unclear. The CDR3 is 14 amino acids. V lost 5 bases to trimming and J lost 5 bases, with 16 bases between them. In nucleotides, the CDR3 is TGTGCCAGCAGTCCTGGGATTCCTCGGGACGAGCAGTACTTC. Translated: CASSPGIPRDEQYF.

The table lists this clonotype with many counts. DNA for the CDR3: TGTGCCAGCAGCGGGTTCCAGGGGCCCCAGCATTTT. Translated: CASSGFQGPQHF. The chain couples TRBV6-4 to TRBJ1-5; D is possibly TRBD1 (5 bases). CDR3 length: 12 amino acids. With 6 bases removed from V and 9 bases from J, the gap between germline ends came to 12 bases. Germline V gives CDR1 MRHNA, CDR2 SNTAGT.

This clonotype was counted at least ten times. CDR3 sequence: CASSLLLSGKGHEQYF. CDR3 DNA sequence: TGTGCCAGCAGCTTATTGTTGTCGGGGAAGGGGCACGAGCAGTACTTC. V is TRBV7-9 and J is TRBJ2-7, with D perhaps matching TRBD1 or TRBD2 (5 bases each). CDR3 length: 16 amino acids. CDR1 and CDR2 from the germline V gene are SEHNR and FQNEAQ (reference sequence). V lost 2 bases to trimming and J lost 5 bases, with 19 bases between them.

This clonotype appeared many times. The rearrangement uses TRBV20-1 and TRBJ2-1; the D gene is possibly TRBD1 (5 bases). The V end lost 1 base, the J end lost 6 bases, and 13 bases lay between the germline ends. The CDR3 loop spans 14 amino acids. Germline CDR1 and CDR2: DFQATT and SNEGSKA (reference sequence). The CDR3 region is CSARGRPGSNEQFF. The CDR3 bases are TGCAGTGCTAGAGGTAGGCCAGGGTCCAATGAGCAGTTCTTC.

This clonotype occurred many times. The rearrangement uses TRBV2 and TRBJ1-5; D gene ambiguous. CDR3 length equals 16 residues. CDR1 SNHLY and CDR2 FYNNEI come from the germline V gene. Trimming pared 4 bases from V and 0 bases from J, leaving 13 bases between. The CDR3 region has the DNA TGTGCCAGCAGTGGGCGGCGGGCTGATAGCAATCAGCCCCAGCATTTT. It translates to CASSGRRADSNQPQHF. The complete variable domain, with remaining parts taken from reference TRBV2 and TRBJ1-5, reads EPEVTQTPSHQVTQMGQEVILRCVPISNHLYFYWYRQILGQKVEFLVSFYNNEISEKSEIFDDQFSVERPDGSNFTLKIRSTKLEDSAMYFCASSGRRADSNQPQHFGDGTRLSIL.

This clonotype was picked up many times. The rearrangement links TRBV10-3 to TRBJ2-1; D possibly uses TRBD1 or TRBD2 (5 bases each). Germline V gene lookup returns CDR1 ENHRY and CDR2 SYGVKD. Trimming pared 11 bases from V and 2 bases from J, leaving 16 bases between. This CDR3 contains 14 residues. This CDR3 is CASDGTGTYNEQFF. The CDR3 bases are TGTGCCTCAGATGGGACGGGGACCTACAATGAGCAGTTCTTC.

The rearrangement joins TRBV20-1 to TRBJ1-4; D uncertain. Germline lookup yields CDR1 DFQATT and CDR2 SNEGSKA (reference sequence). CDR3 size: 12 residues. V lost 6 bases and J 9 bases, leaving 14 bases between the germline ends. The CDR3 is CSARVADQKLFF. The DNA of the CDR3 is TGCAGTGCCCGGGTTGCGGATCAAAAACTGTTTTTT.

CDR3 bases: TGTGCCAGCAGTATACAGGGTTCGTTGCAAGAGACCCAGTACTTC. Protein sequence: CASSIQGSLQETQYF. The chain uses TRBV27 and TRBJ2-5, with D possibly TRBD1 on 6 matching bases. Germline lookup yields CDR1 MNHEY and CDR2 SMNVEV (reference sequence). The CDR3 is 15 amino acids. The V end lost 5 bases, the J end lost 2 bases, and 15 bases lay between the germline ends.

Ten or more counts support this clonotype. The rearrangement uses TRBV30 and TRBJ1-2, with a weak D call TRBD1 (5 bases). Germline CDR1 is GTSNPN and CDR2 is SVGIG (reference sequence). Trimming removed 0 bases at V and 7 bases at J, with 18 bases between. The CDR3 is 15 amino acids. The CDR3 spells CAWSVFGGVRFGYTF. In nucleotides, the CDR3 is TGTGCCTGGAGTGTATTTGGAGGGGTTCGGTTTGGCTACACCTTC.

This clonotype was counted at least ten times. The rearrangement links TRBV11-2 to TRBJ2-1, with a possible D match to TRBD2 (5 bases). The CDR3 has 15 amino acids. In germline, CDR1 is SGHAT, CDR2 FQNNGV. Trimming pared 5 bases from V and 2 bases from J, leaving 13 bases between. CDR3 bases: TGTGCCAGCAGCACCACTAGTGGGGCCTACAATGAGCAGTTCTTC. Its protein is CASSTTSGAYNEQFF.

V is TRBV2 and J is TRBJ1-6, with 7 nucleotides matching TRBD1. Per germline, CDR1 SNHLY and CDR2 FYNNEI. V shed 11 bases, J shed 6 bases, and the junction held 13 bases outside the gene matches. The length of the CDR3 is 15 residues. Written as DNA, the CDR3 is TGTGCCCGTCGGGGGTTGACAGGGATTAATTCACCCCTCCACTTT. This translates into CARRGLTGINSPLHF.

This clonotype was seen more than once but under ten times. The chain carries TRBV6-2 or TRBV6-3 and TRBJ1-6, with no clear D. The germline gives CDR1 MNHEY, CDR2 SVGEGT. This CDR3 is 17 amino acids long. The V end was cut by 2 bases, the J end by 5 bases, with 16 bases between. The CDR3 sequence is CASSYGTSNPNNSPLHF. CDR3 coding DNA: TGTGCCAGCAGTTACGGAACATCCAACCCAAATAATTCACCCCTCCACTTT.

V and J are TRBV7-6 and TRBJ2-1; 9 bases align to TRBD1. This CDR3 region has 14 residues. Germline CDR1 and CDR2: SGHVS and FNYEAQ. J was trimmed by 8 bases and V by 5 bases; bases with no gene match: 7. The CDR3 is CASSIRQGDYEQFF. CDR3 bases: TGTGCCAGCAGCATCAGACAGGGGGACTATGAGCAGTTCTTC.

This clonotype was picked up many times. The CDR3 spells CASRDPMNTEAFF. The DNA for the CDR3 is TGTGCCAGCAGGGATCCCATGAACACTGAAGCTTTCTTT. The chain carries TRBV6-6 and TRBJ1-1; no definite D call. Germline V gene lookup returns CDR1 MNHNY and CDR2 SVGAGI (reference sequence). The V and J ends lost 6 bases and 0 bases respectively, with 8 bases between them. The CDR3 sequence is 13 residues long.

This clonotype was seen a handful of times. This rearrangement joins TRBV18 to TRBJ1-6; 7 bases fit TRBD1. The CDR3 contains 16 residues. V trimming: 5 bases; J trimming: 5 bases; junction bases outside the gene matches: 9. CDR1 is KGHSH and CDR2 is LQKENI in the germline V gene. The CDR3 loop is CASSTGTAADNSPLHF. Written as DNA, the CDR3 is TGTGCCAGCTCAACAGGGACAGCGGCGGATAATTCACCCCTCCACTTT.

To note about this clonotype: A junction end diverges from the germline sequence, so it may reflect a read error. The chain joins TRBV5-4 to TRBJ2-1, with D perhaps matching TRBD1 (6 bases). This CDR3 has 14 residues. Germline assignment: CDR1 SGHNT and CDR2 YYREEE (reference sequence). The CDR3 loop is CASILRQGRPEQFF. CDR3 DNA sequence: TGTGCCAGCATCTTGCGGCAGGGGCGTCCTGAGCAGTTCTTC.

V usage is TRBV7-6 and J usage is TRBJ2-2; no clear D. V was pared by 1 base and J by 6 bases, with 12 bases between. This CDR3 comprises 15 residues. The germline gives CDR1 SGHVS, CDR2 FNYEAQ. CDR3: CASSLVLDGSGELFF. In DNA, the CDR3 is TGTGCCAGCAGCTTAGTCCTAGATGGATCCGGGGAGCTGTTTTTT.

Only a few counts were recorded for this clonotype. The chain combines TRBV5-1 with TRBJ1-2; D not resolved. The germline V gene has CDR1 SGHRS and CDR2 YFSETQ. The CDR3 length is 13 residues. Trimming left V 4 bases short and J 7 bases short, with 14 bases between. CDR3 DNA sequence: TGCGCCAGCAGCCAGGAGCTTTCGAGTGGCTACACCTTC. Translated: CASSQELSSGYTF. The entire variable domain, with the rest obtained from reference TRBV5-1 and TRBJ1-2, is as follows: KAGVTQTPRYLIKTRGQQVTLSCSPISGHRSVSWYQQTPGQGLQFLFEYFSETQRNKGNFPGRFSGRQFSNSRSEMNVSTLELGDSALYLCASSQELSSGYTFGSGTRLTVV.

This clonotype occurred many times. The J gene is TRBJ2-5, the V gene TRBV11-2; D possibly corresponds to TRBD2 (6 bases). The CDR3 has 15 residues. Looked up from germline, CDR1 is SGHAT and CDR2 is FQNNGV. The germline V and J ends were trimmed by 0 bases and 3 bases, with 11 bases remaining between them. CDR3 loop: CASSLDSAGEETQYF. The CDR3 bases are TGTGCCAGCAGCTTAGATTCAGCGGGTGAAGAGACCCAGTACTTC.

This clonotype was picked up a small number of times. The CDR3 DNA follows: TGTGCCAGCAACCGGGTCCTCTCCTACGAGCAGTACTTC. It encodes CASNRVLSYEQYF. This sequence joins TRBV28 and TRBJ2-7; D is undetermined. The CDR3 is 13 amino acids. Trimming took off 7 bases at V and 0 bases at J, with 10 bases between the two ends. Germline-derived CDR1 and CDR2 are MDHEN and SYDVKM.

This clonotype occurred a few times. V gene TRBV12-3 or TRBV12-4 combines with J gene TRBJ2-7; maybe TRBD2 (5 bases). This CDR3 has 14 amino acids. Trimming left V 6 bases short and J 5 bases short, with 17 bases between. The CDR3 sequence: CASSPDPRADEQYF. The CDR3 region has the DNA TGTGCCAGCAGCCCTGACCCGCGGGCGGACGAGCAGTACTTC.